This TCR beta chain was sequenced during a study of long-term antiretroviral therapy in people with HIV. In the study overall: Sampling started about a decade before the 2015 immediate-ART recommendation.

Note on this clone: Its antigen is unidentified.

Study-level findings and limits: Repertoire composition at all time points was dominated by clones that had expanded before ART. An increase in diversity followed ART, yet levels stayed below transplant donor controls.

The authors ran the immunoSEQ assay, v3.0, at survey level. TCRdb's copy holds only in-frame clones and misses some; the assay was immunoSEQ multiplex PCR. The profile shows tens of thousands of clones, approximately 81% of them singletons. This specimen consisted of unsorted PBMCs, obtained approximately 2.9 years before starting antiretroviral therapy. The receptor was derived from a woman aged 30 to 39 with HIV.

This CDR3 reads CASSTQGATSTGELFF. The CDR3 coding sequence is TGTGCCAGCAGCACGCAGGGGGCGACCAGTACCGGGGAGCTGTTTTTT. The chain has TRBV7-9 and TRBJ2-2, with 8 bases identical to TRBD1. This CDR3 is 16 amino acids long. Germline V gene lookup returns CDR1 SEHNR and CDR2 FQNEAQ (reference sequence). The ends lost 5 bases at V and 5 bases at J; junction bases unmatched: 10.